These 17 T cell receptor beta chains came from one sample sequenced in a study of T cell changes during pregnancy in multiple sclerosis. Profiling relied on immunoSEQ multiplex PCR, and the TCRdb table lists in-frame clones only, not all of them. This sample yields 100,000 to 140,000 clones, of which 85% to 95% are seen a single time; around 0.8% belongs to the top ten. The sequencing used peripheral blood, collected in the third trimester of pregnancy. Receptor source: a female donor in good health, enrolled as a control in a pregnancy study.

The chain carries TRBV14 and TRBJ1-1; TRBD1 aligns across 8 bases. CDR1 SGHDN and CDR2 FVKESK come from the germline V gene. This CDR3 has 16 amino acids. V trimming: 4 bases; J trimming: 2 bases; junction bases outside the gene matches: 9. The CDR3 DNA is TGTGCCAGCAGCCGAAGATTAGGACAGGGAAACACTGAAGCTTTCTTT. This gives the protein CASSRRLGQGNTEAFF.

This clone was recorded once. The chain carries TRBV30 and TRBJ2-3; D ambiguous. The germline CDR1 and CDR2 sequences are GTSNPN and SVGIG (reference sequence). V lost 0 bases and J lost 6, with 4 bases in between. The CDR3 runs to 11 residues. This chain's CDR3 is CAWSVRDTQYF. CDR3 DNA sequence: TGTGCCTGGAGTGTACGGGATACGCAGTATTTT.

The chain has TRBV9 and TRBJ2-1, with TRBD2 identical over 7 bases. Germline V lookup: CDR1 SGDLS, CDR2 YYNGEE. CDR3 length: 15 amino acids. The J segment lost 7 bases and the V segment lost 2 bases, leaving 9 bases of the junction unmatched. The CDR3 is CASSVGRGRGNEQFF. The DNA of the CDR3 is TGTGCCAGCAGCGTGGGGCGGGGGAGAGGTAATGAGCAGTTCTTC.

The chain employs TRBV19 and TRBJ1-1; D might be TRBD1 (6 bases). There are 15 residues in the CDR3. The V gene's germline CDR1 is LNHDA and CDR2 SQIVND (reference sequence). V lost 5 bases and J lost 1, with 14 bases in between. The DNA of the CDR3 is TGTGCCAGTAGTCCAATGGGGGGGCCGAACACTGAAGCTTTCTTT. Protein product: CASSPMGGPNTEAFF.

This clone appeared a single time. This sequence joins TRBV6-1 and TRBJ2-2, with 8 bases that match TRBD1. CDR1 is MNHNS, CDR2 SASEGT, per germline. The CDR3 consists of 16 residues. J gave up 4 bases and V 4 bases, and 8 bases lay outside the gene matches. The CDR3 protein is CASSGSGGATTGELFF. CDR3 nucleotides: TGTGCCAGCAGTGGGTCAGGGGGCGCGACCACCGGGGAGCTGTTTTTT.

This sequence joins TRBV25-1 and TRBJ1-6, with TRBD1 identical over 7 bases. The CDR3 spans 15 residues. Trimming took 3 bases from V and 9 from J; bases not matched to a gene: 8. Germline CDR1 reads MGHDK; CDR2 reads SYGVNS. The CDR3 DNA reads as TGTGCCAGCAGTGAGTCGGCCAGGGGGAGTTCACCCCTCCACTTT. This encodes CASSESARGSSPLHF.

The rearrangement joins TRBV5-5 to TRBJ2-7, with a tentative D call TRBD1 (6 bases). V dropped 3 bases and J dropped 2 bases, with 12 bases sitting between them. Germline V CDR1 and CDR2: SGHKS, YYEKEE (reference sequence). The CDR3 is 14 amino acids. CDR3: CASSSWGQPYEQYF. CDR3 bases: TGTGCCAGCAGCTCGTGGGGACAACCCTACGAGCAGTACTTC.

The V gene is TRBV7-3, the J gene TRBJ1-2; the match to TRBD1 covers 7 bases. After removal of 4 bases from V and 9 bases from J, the junction contained 5 bases not matched to a gene. The CDR3 covers 12 residues. Germline assignment: CDR1 SGHTA and CDR2 FQGTGA. The CDR3 here is CASSSTGESYTF. DNA of the CDR3: TGTGCCAGCAGCTCCACAGGGGAGAGCTACACCTTC.

The chain combines TRBV5-1 with TRBJ1-2, with 7 bases lining up with TRBD1. CDR1 and CDR2 (germline): SGHRS, YFSETQ. The CDR3 runs to 15 residues. The V gene end was trimmed by 3 bases and the J gene end by 8 bases; junction bases not matched to a gene: 13. The CDR3 DNA is TGCGCCAGCAGCTCCCGAGGGGGCTTTGTGGGGGGCTACACCTTC. Residues: CASSSRGGFVGGYTF.

For this clone: At one end the junction does not follow the germline gene, possibly because of a read error. V is TRBV18 and J is TRBJ2-2, with a possible D match to TRBD1 (7 bases). Germline-derived CDR1 and CDR2 are KGHSH and LQKENI. The CDR3 is 15 residues long. The CDR3 nucleotides are TGTGCCAGCTTACCAGGAGGGGGCGGTACCGGGGAGCTGTTTTTT. Its translation: CASLPGGGGTGELFF.

CDR3 bases: TGTGCCAGCACTTCCGGGACTAGCGGAAACAATGAGCAGTTCTTC. Translating it yields CASTSGTSGNNEQFF. The chain links TRBV27 to TRBJ2-1, with TRBD2 identical over 11 bases. Germline V gene sequence: CDR1 MNHEY, CDR2 SMNVEV (reference sequence). The ends lost 7 bases at V and 5 bases at J; junction bases unmatched: 7. The CDR3 has 15 residues.

This clone was seen once. The V call is TRBV10-3, the J call TRBJ2-3; D possibly corresponds to TRBD2 (5 bases). Germline V gene sequence: CDR1 ENHRY, CDR2 SYGVKD. CDR3 length: 14 residues. V was shortened by 10 bases and J by 2 bases, with 16 bases between the two germline ends. CDR3 nucleotides: TGTGCCAGAAAGGGCGGGCGAGACACAGATACGCAGTATTTT. This codes for CARKGGRDTDTQYF.

The gene calls are TRBV11-3 and TRBJ1-4; 7 bases map to TRBD1. Germline-derived CDR1 and CDR2 are SGHNT and YENEEA. The V gene end was trimmed by 4 bases and the J gene end by 4 bases; junction bases not matched to a gene: 9. The CDR3 sequence is 16 residues long. In DNA form, the CDR3 reads TGTGCCAGCAGCTCGACCCGACAGGGCGTTAATGAAAAACTGTTTTTT. This sequence encodes CASSSTRQGVNEKLFF.

The rearrangement joins TRBV2 to TRBJ1-1, with a possible D match to TRBD1 (5 bases). Trimming took 6 bases from V and 5 from J, leaving 16 bases between them. The CDR3 extends over 14 amino acids. CDR1 is SNHLY, CDR2 FYNNEI, per germline. CDR3 amino acids: CASRGLGGGTEAFF. CDR3 coding DNA: TGTGCCAGCAGGGGACTTGGGGGAGGAACTGAAGCTTTCTTT.

The V gene is TRBV11-2, the J gene TRBJ2-7, with 7 bases lining up with TRBD1. Looked up from germline, CDR1 is SGHAT and CDR2 is FQNNGV. With V trimmed by 4 bases and J by 6 bases, 12 bases remained unmatched. This CDR3 has 15 amino acids. CDR3 DNA sequence: TGTGCCAGCAGCTCCCAAATAACAGGGGTCGGCGAGCAGTACTTC. It is translated as CASSSQITGVGEQYF.

The V and J genes are TRBV19 and TRBJ1-1; 8 nucleotides match TRBD1. The junction had 9 bases not matched to a gene; V was cut back by 5 bases and J by 7 bases. The germline V gene has CDR1 LNHDA and CDR2 SQIVND (reference sequence). This CDR3 contains 14 residues. The CDR3 is CASSVAWTGIEAFF. The CDR3 bases are TGTGCCAGTAGTGTCGCTTGGACAGGGATTGAAGCTTTCTTT.

A single count supports this clone. The V and J genes are TRBV18 and TRBJ2-6; D ambiguous. The CDR3 runs to 16 residues. Looked up from germline, CDR1 is KGHSH and CDR2 is LQKENI. Trimming removed 1 base from V and 0 bases from J, with 7 bases in between. This CDR3 reads CASSPRLSSGANVLTF. The CDR3 DNA follows: TGTGCCAGCTCACCACGGCTTTCCTCTGGGGCCAACGTCCTGACTTTC.